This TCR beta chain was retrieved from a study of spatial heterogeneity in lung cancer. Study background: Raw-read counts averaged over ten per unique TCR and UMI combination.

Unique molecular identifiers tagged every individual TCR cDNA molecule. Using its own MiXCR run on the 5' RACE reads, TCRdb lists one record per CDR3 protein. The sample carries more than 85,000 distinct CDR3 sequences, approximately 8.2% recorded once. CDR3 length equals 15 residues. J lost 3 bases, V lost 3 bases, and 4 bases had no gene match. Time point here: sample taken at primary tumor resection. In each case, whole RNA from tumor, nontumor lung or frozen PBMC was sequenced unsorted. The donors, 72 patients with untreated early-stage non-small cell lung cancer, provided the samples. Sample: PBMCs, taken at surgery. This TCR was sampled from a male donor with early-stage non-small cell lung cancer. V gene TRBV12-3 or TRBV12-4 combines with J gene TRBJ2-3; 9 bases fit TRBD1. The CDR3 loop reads CASSFGTGRTDTQYF. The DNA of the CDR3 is TGTGCCAGCAGTTTTGGGACAGGGAGGACAGATACGCAGTATTTT.